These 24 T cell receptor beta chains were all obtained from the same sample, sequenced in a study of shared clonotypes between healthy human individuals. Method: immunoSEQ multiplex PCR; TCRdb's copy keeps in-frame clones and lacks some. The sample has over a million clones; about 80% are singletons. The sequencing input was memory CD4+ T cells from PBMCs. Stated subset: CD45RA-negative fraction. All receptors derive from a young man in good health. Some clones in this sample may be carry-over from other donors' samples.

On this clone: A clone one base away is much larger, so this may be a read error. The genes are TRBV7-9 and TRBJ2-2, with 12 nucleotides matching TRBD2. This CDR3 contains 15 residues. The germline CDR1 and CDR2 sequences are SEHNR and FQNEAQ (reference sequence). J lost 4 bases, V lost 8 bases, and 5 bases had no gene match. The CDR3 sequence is CASGTSGRSTGELFF. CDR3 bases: TGTGCCAGCGGCACTAGCGGGAGGAGCACCGGGGAGCTGTTTTTT. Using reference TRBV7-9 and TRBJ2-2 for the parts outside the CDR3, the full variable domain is DTGVSQNPRHKITKRGQNVTFRCDPISEHNRLYWYRQTLGQGPEFLTYFQNEAQLEKSRLLSDRFSAERPKGSFSTLEIQRTEQGDSAMYLCASGTSGRSTGELFFGEGSRLTVL.

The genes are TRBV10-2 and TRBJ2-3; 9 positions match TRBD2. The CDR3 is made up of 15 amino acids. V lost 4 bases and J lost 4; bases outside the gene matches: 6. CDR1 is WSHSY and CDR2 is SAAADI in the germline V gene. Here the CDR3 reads CASSVDSGRADTQYF. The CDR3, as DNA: TGCGCCAGCAGTGTAGATAGCGGGAGAGCAGATACGCAGTATTTT.

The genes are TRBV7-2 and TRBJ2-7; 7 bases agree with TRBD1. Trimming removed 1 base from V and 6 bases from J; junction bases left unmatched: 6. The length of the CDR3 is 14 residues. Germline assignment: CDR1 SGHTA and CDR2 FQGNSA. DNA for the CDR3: TGTGCCAGCAGCTTAGGGGTCACAGGGGTCGAGCAGTACTTC. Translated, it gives CASSLGVTGVEQYF.

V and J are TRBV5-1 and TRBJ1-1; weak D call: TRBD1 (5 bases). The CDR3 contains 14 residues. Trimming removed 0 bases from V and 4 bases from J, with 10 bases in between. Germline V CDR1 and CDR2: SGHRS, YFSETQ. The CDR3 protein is CASSLVGGSTEAFF. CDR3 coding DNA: TGCGCCAGCAGCTTGGTCGGGGGAAGCACTGAAGCTTTCTTT.

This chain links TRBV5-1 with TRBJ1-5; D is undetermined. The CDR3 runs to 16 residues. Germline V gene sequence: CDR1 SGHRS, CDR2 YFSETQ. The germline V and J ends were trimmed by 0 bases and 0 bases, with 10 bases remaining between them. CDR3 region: CASSLDSWGSNQPQHF. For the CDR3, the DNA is TGCGCCAGCAGCTTGGATTCGTGGGGTAGCAATCAGCCCCAGCATTTT.

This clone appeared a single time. The CDR3 is CASSSSDAVNTEAFF. Here the CDR3 DNA reads TGTGCCAGCAGCTCTTCAGACGCAGTGAACACTGAAGCTTTCTTT. This sequence joins TRBV7-8 and TRBJ1-1; D not resolved. Germline-derived CDR1 and CDR2 are SGHVS and FQNEAQ. The CDR3 sequence is 15 residues long. Trimming stripped 4 bases from V and 0 bases from J, with 12 bases between.

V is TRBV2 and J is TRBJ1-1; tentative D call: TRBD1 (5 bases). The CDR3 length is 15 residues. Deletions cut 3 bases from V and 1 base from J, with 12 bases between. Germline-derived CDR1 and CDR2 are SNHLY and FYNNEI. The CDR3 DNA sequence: TGTGCCAGCAGTGAGGGGCGCCTTAAGAACACTGAAGCTTTCTTT. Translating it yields CASSEGRLKNTEAFF. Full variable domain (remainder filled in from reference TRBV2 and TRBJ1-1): EPEVTQTPSHQVTQMGQEVILRCVPISNHLYFYWYRQILGQKVEFLVSFYNNEISEKSEIFDDQFSVERPDGSNFTLKIRSTKLEDSAMYFCASSEGRLKNTEAFFGQGTRLTVV.

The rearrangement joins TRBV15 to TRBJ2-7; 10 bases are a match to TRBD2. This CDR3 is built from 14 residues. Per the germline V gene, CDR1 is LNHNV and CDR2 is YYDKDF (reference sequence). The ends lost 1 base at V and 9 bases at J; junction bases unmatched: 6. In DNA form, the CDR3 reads TGTGCCACCAGCAGAGTCCTAGCGGGAGATAGGCAGTACTTC. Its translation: CATSRVLAGDRQYF.

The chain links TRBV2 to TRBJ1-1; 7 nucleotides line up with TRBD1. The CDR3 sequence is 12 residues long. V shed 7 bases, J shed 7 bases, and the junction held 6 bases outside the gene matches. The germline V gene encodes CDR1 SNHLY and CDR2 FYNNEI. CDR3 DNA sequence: TGTGCCAGCAACCGGGACAGCAATGAAGCTTTCTTT. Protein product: CASNRDSNEAFF. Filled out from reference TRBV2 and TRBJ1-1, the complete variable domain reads EPEVTQTPSHQVTQMGQEVILRCVPISNHLYFYWYRQILGQKVEFLVSFYNNEISEKSEIFDDQFSVERPDGSNFTLKIRSTKLEDSAMYFCASNRDSNEAFFGQGTRLTVV.

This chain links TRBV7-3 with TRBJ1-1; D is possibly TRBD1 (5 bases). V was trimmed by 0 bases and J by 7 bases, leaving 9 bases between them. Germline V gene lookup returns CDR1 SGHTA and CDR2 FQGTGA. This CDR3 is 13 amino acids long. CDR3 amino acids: CASSLTRDGEAFF. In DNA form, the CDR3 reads TGTGCCAGCAGCTTAACTCGGGACGGTGAAGCTTTCTTT.

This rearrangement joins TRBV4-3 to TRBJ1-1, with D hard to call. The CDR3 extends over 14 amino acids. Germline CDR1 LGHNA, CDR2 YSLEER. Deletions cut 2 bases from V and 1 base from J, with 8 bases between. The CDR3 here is CASSQTTENTEAFF. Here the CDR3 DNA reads TGCGCCAGCAGCCAAACCACAGAGAACACTGAAGCTTTCTTT.

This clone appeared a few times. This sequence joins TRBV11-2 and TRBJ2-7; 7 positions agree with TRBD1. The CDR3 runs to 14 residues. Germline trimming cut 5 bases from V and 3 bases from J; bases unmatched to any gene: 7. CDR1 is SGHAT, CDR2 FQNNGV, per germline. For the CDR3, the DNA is TGTGCCAGCAGCACCGAGGCAGGGGGCTACGAGCAGTACTTC. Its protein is CASSTEAGGYEQYF.

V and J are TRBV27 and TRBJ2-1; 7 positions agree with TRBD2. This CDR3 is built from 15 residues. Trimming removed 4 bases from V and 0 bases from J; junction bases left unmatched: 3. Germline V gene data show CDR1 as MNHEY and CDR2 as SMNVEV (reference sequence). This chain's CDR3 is CASSSERGSYNEQFF. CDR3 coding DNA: TGTGCCAGCAGTTCAGAGCGGGGCTCCTACAATGAGCAGTTCTTC.

The CDR3 coding sequence is TGTGCCATCAGTGAGTCAGGACAGGGGGCAAACACCATATATTTT. Encoded protein: CAISESGQGANTIYF. The rearrangement joins TRBV10-3 to TRBJ1-3; 11 bases are shared with TRBD1. This CDR3 is 15 amino acids long. Trimming cost V 0 bases and J 6 bases; bases outside gene matches: 1. Germline CDR1 and CDR2: ENHRY and SYGVKD.

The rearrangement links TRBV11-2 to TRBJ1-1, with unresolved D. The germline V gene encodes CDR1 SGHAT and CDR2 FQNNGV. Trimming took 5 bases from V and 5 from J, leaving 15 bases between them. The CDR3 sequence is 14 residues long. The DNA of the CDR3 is TGTGCCAGCAGCCCCCAGTGGGATCGGACTGAAGCTTTCTTT. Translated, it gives CASSPQWDRTEAFF.

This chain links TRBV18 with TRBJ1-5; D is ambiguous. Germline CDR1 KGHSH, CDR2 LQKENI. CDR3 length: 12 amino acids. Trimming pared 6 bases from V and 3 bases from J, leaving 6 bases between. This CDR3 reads CASSGNNQPQHF. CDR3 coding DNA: TGTGCCAGCTCCGGCAACAATCAGCCCCAGCATTTT.

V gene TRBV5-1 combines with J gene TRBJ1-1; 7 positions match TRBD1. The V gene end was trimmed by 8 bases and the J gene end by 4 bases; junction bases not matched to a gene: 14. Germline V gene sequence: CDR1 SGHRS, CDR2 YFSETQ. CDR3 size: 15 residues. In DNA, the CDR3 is TGCGCCAGTTCGGGGACAGAATTGTGGAGCACTGAAGCTTTCTTT. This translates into CASSGTELWSTEAFF.

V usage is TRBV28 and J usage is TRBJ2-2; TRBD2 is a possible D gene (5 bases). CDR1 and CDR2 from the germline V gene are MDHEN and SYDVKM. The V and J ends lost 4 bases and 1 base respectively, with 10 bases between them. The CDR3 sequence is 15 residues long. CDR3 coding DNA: TGTGCCAGCAGTTCAGGACTTATGAACACCGGGGAGCTGTTTTTT. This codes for CASSSGLMNTGELFF.

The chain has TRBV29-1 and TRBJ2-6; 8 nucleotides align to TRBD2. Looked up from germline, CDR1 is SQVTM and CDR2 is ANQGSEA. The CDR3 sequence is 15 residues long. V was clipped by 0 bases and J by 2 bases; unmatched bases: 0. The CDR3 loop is CSVEEREAGANVLTF. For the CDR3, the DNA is TGCAGCGTTGAAGAGCGGGAGGCTGGGGCCAACGTCCTGACTTTC.

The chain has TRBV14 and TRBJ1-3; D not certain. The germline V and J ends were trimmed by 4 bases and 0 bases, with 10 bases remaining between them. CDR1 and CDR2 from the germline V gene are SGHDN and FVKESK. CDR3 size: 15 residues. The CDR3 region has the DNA TGTGCCAGCAGCCTAACTCACGCCTCTGGAAACACCATATATTTT. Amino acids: CASSLTHASGNTIYF. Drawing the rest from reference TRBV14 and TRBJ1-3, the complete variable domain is EAGVTQFPSHSVIEKGQTVTLRCDPISGHDNLYWYRRVMGKEIKFLLHFVKESKQDESGMPNNRFLAERTGGTYSTLKVQPAELEDSGVYFCASSLTHASGNTIYFGEGSWLTVV.

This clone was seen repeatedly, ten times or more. The CDR3 protein is CAWSHPGQVYYGYTF. The CDR3 nucleotides read TGTGCCTGGAGTCACCCGGGCCAGGTGTACTATGGCTACACCTTC. V and J are TRBV30 and TRBJ1-2; D unresolved. CDR1 and CDR2 from the germline V gene are GTSNPN and SVGIG (reference sequence). CDR3 length: 15 residues. Trimming took 2 bases from V and 3 from J, leaving 16 bases between them.

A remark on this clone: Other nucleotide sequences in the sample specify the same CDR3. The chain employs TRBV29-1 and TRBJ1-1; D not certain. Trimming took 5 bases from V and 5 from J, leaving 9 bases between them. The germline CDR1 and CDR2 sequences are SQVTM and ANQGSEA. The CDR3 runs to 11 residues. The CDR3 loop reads CSVSGGTEAFF. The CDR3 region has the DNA TGCAGCGTTTCGGGCGGGACTGAAGCTTTCTTT. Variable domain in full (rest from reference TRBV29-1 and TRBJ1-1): SAVISQKPSRDICQRGTSLTIQCQVDSQVTMMFWYRQQPGQSLTLIATANQGSEATYESGFVIDKFPISRPNLTFSTLTVSNMSPEDSSIYLCSVSGGTEAFFGQGTRLTVV.

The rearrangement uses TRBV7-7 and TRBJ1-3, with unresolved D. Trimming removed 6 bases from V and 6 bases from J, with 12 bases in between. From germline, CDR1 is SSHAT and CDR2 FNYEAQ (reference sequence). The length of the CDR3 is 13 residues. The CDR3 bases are TGTGCCAGCAGTCCCGGACTTGCAAACACCATATATTTT. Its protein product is CASSPGLANTIYF.

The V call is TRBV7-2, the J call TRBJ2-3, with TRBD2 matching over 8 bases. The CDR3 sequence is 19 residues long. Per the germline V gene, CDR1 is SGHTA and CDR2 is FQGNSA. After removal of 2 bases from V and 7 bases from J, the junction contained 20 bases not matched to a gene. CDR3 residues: CASSLRASIAGGELYTQYF. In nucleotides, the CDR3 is TGTGCCAGCAGCTTACGGGCCTCCATCGCGGGGGGAGAGTTATATACGCAGTATTTT.